This TCR beta chain was found in a study of T cell changes during pregnancy in multiple sclerosis. V was pared by 1 base and J by 2 bases, with 0 bases of the junction left unmatched. The CDR3 runs to 15 residues. The germline V gene encodes CDR1 SGDLS and CDR2 YYNGEE. Sequenced by immunoSEQ multiplex PCR; TCRdb stores in-frame clones only, minus some. The data contain over 55,000 clones, 85% to 95% of them seen just once; the ten biggest clones take up 3%. The chain joins TRBV9 to TRBJ1-4, with 9 bases lining up with TRBD1. The sequencing here drew on CD8+ T cells from peripheral blood mononuclear cells, taken in the third trimester of pregnancy. The TCR originated in a female donor in good health, enrolled as a control in a pregnancy study. The CDR3 loop reads CASSVTGGTNEKLFF. The CDR3 region has the DNA TGTGCCAGCAGCGTAACAGGGGGCACTAATGAAAAACTGTTTTTT.